The 24 T cell receptor beta chains listed next were all sequenced from one sample in a study of T cell responses to AZD1222 COVID-19 vaccine. The table came from immunoSEQ multiplex PCR; TCRdb's copy has only in-frame clones and leaves some out. The sample has fewer than 150,000 clones, 88% seen once; the top ten hold about 3%. The specimen was peripheral blood, collected 28 days after the second AZD1222 dose. These receptors were collected from an adult who received the AZD1222 COVID-19 vaccine.

The chain is built from TRBV2 and TRBJ2-5; D uncertain. Per germline, CDR1 SNHLY and CDR2 FYNNEI. Deletions cut 6 bases from V and 1 base from J, with 6 bases between. The CDR3 spans 12 residues. This chain's CDR3 is CASRYSQETQYF. The DNA of the CDR3 is TGTGCCAGCAGGTATTCCCAAGAGACCCAGTACTTC.

This clone was detected a few times. CDR3 DNA sequence: TGTGCCAGCAGTTTATTTGGGGCCCGCACAGATACGCAGTATTTT. Its protein product is CASSLFGARTDTQYF. The rearrangement uses TRBV28 and TRBJ2-3, with D perhaps TRBD1 (5 bases). Germline CDR1 reads MDHEN; CDR2 reads SYDVKM. CDR3 length: 15 amino acids. V was shortened by 1 base and J by 1 base, with 9 bases between the two germline ends. The complete variable domain, with remaining parts taken from reference TRBV28 and TRBJ2-3, reads DVKVTQSSRYLVKRTGEKVFLECVQDMDHENMFWYRQDPGLGLRLIYFSYDVKMKEKGDIPEGYSVSREKKERFSLILESASTNQTSMYLCASSLFGARTDTQYFGPGTRLTVL.

This CDR3 is CASSVTESAKNIQYF. CDR3 bases: TGTGCCAGCAGCGTTACAGAGTCGGCCAAAAACATTCAGTACTTC. The J gene is TRBJ2-4, the V gene TRBV7-9; D call uncertain. V was clipped by 5 bases and J by 1 base, with 12 bases between them. Germline V gene lookup returns CDR1 SEHNR and CDR2 FQNEAQ (reference sequence). CDR3 length: 15 residues.

This clone was detected once. The gene calls are TRBV7-2 and TRBJ2-5; D is perhaps TRBD2 (6 bases). Germline V gives CDR1 SGHTA, CDR2 FQGNSA. The CDR3 runs to 14 residues. Trimming left V 9 bases short and J 4 bases short, with 18 bases between. The DNA of the CDR3 is TGTGCCAGTGCGGGGCCCGGGTCCCCAGAGACCCAGTACTTC. Its protein product is CASAGPGSPETQYF. The full variable domain, with the rest looked up from reference TRBV7-2 and TRBJ2-5, is GAGVSQSPSNKVTEKGKDVELRCDPISGHTALYWYRQSLGQGLEFLIYFQGNSAPDKSGLPSDRFSAERTGGSVSTLTIQRTQQEDSAVYLCASAGPGSPETQYFGPGTRLLVL.

The chain combines TRBV10-2 with TRBJ1-2; possible D gene TRBD1, 6 bases. Germline lookup yields CDR1 WSHSY and CDR2 SAAADI. The ends were cut back, 4 bases at V and 8 bases at J, with 14 bases in the middle. The length of the CDR3 is 13 residues. DNA of the CDR3: TGCGCCAGCAGTGGATCAGGGGAAGGCGGCTACACCTTC. Its protein product is CASSGSGEGGYTF.

The chain has TRBV10-3 and TRBJ2-2; a possible D gene is TRBD1 (7 bases). Trimming stripped 6 bases from V and 3 bases from J, with 17 bases between. From germline, CDR1 is ENHRY and CDR2 SYGVKD. This CDR3 has 16 residues. Written as DNA, the CDR3 is TGTGCCATCAGCCCCACAACAGGGGAGGACACCGGGGAGCTGTTTTTT. Encoded protein: CAISPTTGEDTGELFF.

This sequence joins TRBV19 and TRBJ1-5, with D possibly being TRBD1 (5 bases). This CDR3 is 17 amino acids long. Trimming removed 0 bases from V and 7 bases from J, with 19 bases in between. Looked up from germline, CDR1 is LNHDA and CDR2 is SQIVND (reference sequence). CDR3 residues: CASSIDHQGVRGQPQHF. The CDR3 DNA reads as TGTGCCAGTAGTATAGATCATCAGGGTGTGAGGGGACAGCCCCAGCATTTT.

The V call is TRBV30, the J call TRBJ2-5; no clear D gene. The V end was cut by 3 bases, the J end by 4 bases, with 12 bases between. The CDR3 is 13 amino acids. Germline-derived CDR1 and CDR2 are GTSNPN and SVGIG (reference sequence). CDR3 sequence reads: CAWSPSVGETQYF. The CDR3 DNA reads TGTGCCTGGAGCCCCAGCGTTGGAGAGACCCAGTACTTC.

This clone was found a few times. The V and J genes are TRBV5-4 and TRBJ2-5, with no clear D. The V gene's germline CDR1 is SGHNT and CDR2 YYREEE (reference sequence). The CDR3 loop spans 13 amino acids. V was pared by 0 bases and J by 4 bases, with 7 bases between. This chain's CDR3 is CASSLDSVETQYF. The DNA for the CDR3 is TGTGCCAGCAGCTTGGACAGTGTAGAGACCCAGTACTTC.

This chain uses TRBV7-9 with TRBJ2-1; no firm D call. This CDR3 is built from 13 residues. The V gene's germline CDR1 is SEHNR and CDR2 FQNEAQ (reference sequence). Trimming pared 4 bases from V and 8 bases from J, leaving 12 bases between. The CDR3 spells CASSSGGSYEQFF. The CDR3 bases are TGTGCCAGCAGCTCCGGTGGCTCTTATGAGCAGTTCTTC.

The rearrangement joins TRBV5-4 to TRBJ1-1; D not resolved. Germline V gene sequence: CDR1 SGHNT, CDR2 YYREEE (reference sequence). With 3 bases removed from V and 4 bases from J, the gap between germline ends came to 10 bases. The CDR3 covers 13 residues. The DNA of the CDR3 is TGTGCCAGCAGCTCCTCAGGTAGCACTGAAGCTTTCTTT. This encodes CASSSSGSTEAFF.

The rearrangement links TRBV5-1 to TRBJ2-2; no clear D. Per germline, CDR1 SGHRS and CDR2 YFSETQ. V was clipped by 2 bases and J by 6 bases, with 8 bases between them. The CDR3 extends over 13 amino acids. CDR3 DNA: TGCGCCAGCAGCTTTAGAGGTTCCGGGGAGCTGTTTTTT. Its translation is CASSFRGSGELFF.

This clone came up once. The chain links TRBV7-3 to TRBJ2-7; 7 bases match TRBD1. CDR1 and CDR2 from the germline V gene are SGHTA and FQGTGA. The CDR3 has 13 residues. V was clipped by 5 bases and J by 5 bases; unmatched bases: 6. The chain's CDR3 is CASSTGTGDEQYF. The DNA for the CDR3 is TGTGCCAGCAGCACGGGAACAGGGGACGAGCAGTACTTC. The full variable domain, with the rest looked up from reference TRBV7-3 and TRBJ2-7, is GAGVSQTPSNKVTEKGKYVELRCDPISGHTALYWYRQSLGQGPEFLIYFQGTGAADDSGLPNDRFFAVRPEGSVSTLKIQRTERGDSAVYLCASSTGTGDEQYFGPGTRLTVT.

The chain is built from TRBV5-1 and TRBJ1-4; tentative D call: TRBD1 (5 bases). The V and J ends lost 6 bases and 2 bases respectively, with 14 bases between them. CDR3 length: 15 residues. In germline, CDR1 is SGHRS, CDR2 YFSETQ. The CDR3 DNA follows: TGCGCCAGCACAACAGGACATTCGACTAATGAAAAACTGTTTTTT. Translated, it gives CASTTGHSTNEKLFF. Using reference TRBV5-1 and TRBJ1-4 for the parts outside the CDR3, the full variable domain is KAGVTQTPRYLIKTRGQQVTLSCSPISGHRSVSWYQQTPGQGLQFLFEYFSETQRNKGNFPGRFSGRQFSNSRSEMNVSTLELGDSALYLCASTTGHSTNEKLFFGSGTQLSVL.

This chain's CDR3 is CSVEGGGGFQYF. The CDR3 DNA follows: TGCAGCGTTGAAGGAGGAGGAGGTTTCCAGTACTTC. The chain recombines TRBV29-1 with TRBJ2-5; possibly TRBD2 for D (5 bases). The V end lost 1 base, the J end lost 10 bases, and 13 bases lay between the germline ends. Germline V gene lookup returns CDR1 SQVTM and CDR2 ANQGSEA. The CDR3 length is 12 residues. The full variable domain, with the rest looked up from reference TRBV29-1 and TRBJ2-5, is SAVISQKPSRDICQRGTSLTIQCQVDSQVTMMFWYRQQPGQSLTLIATANQGSEATYESGFVIDKFPISRPNLTFSTLTVSNMSPEDSSIYLCSVEGGGGFQYFGPGTRLLVL.

This chain links TRBV24-1 with TRBJ1-2, with D unclear. Germline V lookup: CDR1 KGHDR, CDR2 SFDVKD. The CDR3 is 15 amino acids. V lost 3 bases to trimming and J lost 6 bases, with 16 bases between them. The CDR3 is CATSDPGMGKDGYTF. CDR3 DNA sequence: TGTGCCACCAGTGATCCCGGGATGGGTAAAGATGGCTACACCTTC.

The V gene is TRBV28, the J gene TRBJ1-2, with a possible D match to TRBD1 (5 bases). The CDR3 has 13 residues. The ends were cut back, 6 bases at V and 8 bases at J, with 16 bases in the middle. Germline CDR1 is MDHEN and CDR2 is SYDVKM. The DNA of the CDR3 is TGTGCCAGCAGCCTAGCCAGGGAGGAAGGCTACACCTTC. It encodes CASSLAREEGYTF.

V usage is TRBV19 and J usage is TRBJ2-6; possibly TRBD1 for D (5 bases). V was trimmed by 0 bases and J by 8 bases, leaving 8 bases between them. The CDR3 extends over 14 amino acids. Germline CDR1 and CDR2: LNHDA and SQIVND (reference sequence). DNA of the CDR3: TGTGCCAGTAGTATAGACAGGGTTACCAACGTCCTGACTTTC. Encoded protein: CASSIDRVTNVLTF.

This chain connects TRBV19 to TRBJ2-3, with TRBD1 matching 9 bases. The CDR3 has 16 residues. Germline values: CDR1 LNHDA, CDR2 SQIVND (reference sequence). With V trimmed by 4 bases and J by 5 bases, 10 bases remained unmatched. CDR3 loop: CASSTLGGQGKDTQYF. CDR3 in DNA: TGTGCCAGTAGTACACTCGGGGGACAGGGTAAAGATACGCAGTATTTT.

This chain uses TRBV15 with TRBJ1-4; TRBD1 agrees at 7 bases. Unmatched junction bases numbered 5, after V lost 4 bases and J lost 6 bases. The CDR3 has 14 residues. Germline CDR1 reads LNHNV; CDR2 reads YYDKDF (reference sequence). CDR3 region: CATSKTGSDEKLFF. Written as DNA, the CDR3 is TGTGCCACCAGCAAGACAGGGTCGGATGAAAAACTGTTTTTT.

The rearrangement links TRBV19 to TRBJ2-4; TRBD2 aligns across 8 bases. V dropped 3 bases and J dropped 9; count of bases not matched to a gene: 10. Germline CDR1 is LNHDA and CDR2 is SQIVND (reference sequence). The CDR3 spans 15 residues. The CDR3 DNA reads TGTGCCAGTAGTATTAGAGCGGGAGAAGGAAGCATTCAGTACTTC. Amino acids: CASSIRAGEGSIQYF.

This clone has a single count. The V call is TRBV5-1, the J call TRBJ1-4, with D unclear. Looked up from germline, CDR1 is SGHRS and CDR2 is YFSETQ. V was shortened by 1 base and J by 6 bases, with 16 bases between the two germline ends. CDR3 length equals 16 residues. CDR3 sequence reads: CASSLRSIRTDEKLFF. The CDR3 coding sequence is TGCGCCAGCAGCTTGAGATCAATCAGAACCGATGAAAAACTGTTTTTT.

V usage is TRBV2 and J usage is TRBJ1-4, with D possibly TRBD1 on 6 matching bases. The CDR3 is 15 amino acids. CDR1 and CDR2 (germline): SNHLY, FYNNEI. Deletions cut 1 base from V and 5 bases from J, with 11 bases between. CDR3 protein: CASSEGGGYNEKLFF. The CDR3 nucleotides read TGTGCCAGCAGTGAAGGAGGGGGTTACAATGAAAAACTGTTTTTT.

The genes are TRBV28 and TRBJ2-1; maybe TRBD1 (6 bases). CDR1 and CDR2 from the germline V gene are MDHEN and SYDVKM. The CDR3 contains 15 residues. With 7 bases removed from V and 6 bases from J, the gap between germline ends came to 19 bases. The CDR3 spells CASTRSQGKGNEQFF. CDR3 nucleotides: TGTGCCAGCACCCGCTCGCAGGGGAAGGGCAATGAGCAGTTCTTC.